The 31 T cell receptor beta chains given below trace back to one sample, sequenced in a study of cytomegalovirus exposure and HLA in healthy donors. Researchers ran the PCR with 60 Vbeta and 13 Jbeta primers. The method was immunoSEQ multiplex PCR; TCRdb's version includes in-frame clones alone and lacks a portion of them. The sample records roughly 150,000 clones, about 80% being singletons. The sequencing sample was made of PBMCs. Receptors were obtained from a man aged 25-45 years in good health and CMV-seropositive.

The CDR3 bases are TGTGCCAGCAGTTTCTCTTGGGAGCGCACAGATACGCAGTATTTT. Its protein is CASSFSWERTDTQYF. This chain connects TRBV27 to TRBJ2-3; D perhaps matches TRBD2 (5 bases). The ends were cut back, 3 bases at V and 1 base at J, with 11 bases in the middle. The CDR3 runs 15 residues. The V gene's germline CDR1 is MNHEY and CDR2 SMNVEV (reference sequence).

This chain links TRBV6-1 with TRBJ1-3; TRBD1 matches 9 bases. The junction had 3 bases not matched to a gene; V was cut back by 6 bases and J by 3 bases. Germline V gene sequence: CDR1 MNHNS, CDR2 SASEGT. The length of the CDR3 is 14 residues. The CDR3 coding sequence is TGTGCCAGCAGGGGGACAGGGCTTGGAAACACCATATATTTT. It is translated as CASRGTGLGNTIYF.

The CDR3 region has the DNA TGTGCCAGCAGCTTACGAAGGACAGCCCCAAGCTCTGGGGCCAACGTCCTGACTTTC. Residues: CASSLRRTAPSSGANVLTF. The J gene is TRBJ2-6, the V gene TRBV11-2; TRBD1 might be the D (6 bases). The V gene lost 2 bases and the J gene lost 0 bases, with 17 bases spanning the gap. CDR3 length: 19 amino acids. Germline V CDR1 and CDR2: SGHAT, FQNNGV.

The chain couples TRBV5-4 to TRBJ2-7; 10 positions agree with TRBD2. Germline V lookup: CDR1 SGHNT, CDR2 YYREEE (reference sequence). V shed 8 bases, J shed 2 bases, and the junction held 7 bases outside the gene matches. The CDR3 extends over 14 amino acids. CDR3 amino acids: CASRASGGTYEQYF. The DNA for the CDR3 is TGTGCCAGTAGAGCTAGCGGGGGAACCTACGAGCAGTACTTC.

The chain is built from TRBV28 and TRBJ2-7; D perhaps matches TRBD1 (5 bases). The CDR3 is 11 amino acids. Germline CDR1 reads MDHEN; CDR2 reads SYDVKM. Trimming left V 8 bases short and J 6 bases short, with 11 bases between. The CDR3 loop is CASGAVTEQYF. CDR3 bases: TGTGCCAGCGGGGCGGTGACCGAGCAGTACTTC.

This CDR3 is CASSLAGRGETQYF. The CDR3, as DNA: TGTGCCAGCAGCTTAGCAGGGAGGGGAGAGACCCAGTACTTC. This chain connects TRBV7-2 to TRBJ2-5; 7 nucleotides match TRBD2. The CDR3 contains 14 residues. Germline CDR1 SGHTA, CDR2 FQGNSA. Trimming took 0 bases from V and 4 from J; bases not matched to a gene: 2.

The chain uses TRBV7-9 and TRBJ2-3; no clear D. Germline lookup yields CDR1 SEHNR and CDR2 FQNEAQ (reference sequence). The length of the CDR3 is 12 residues. V shed 4 bases and J shed 4 bases, with 6 bases lying between them. The chain's CDR3 is CASSSVSDTQYF. The DNA of the CDR3 is TGTGCCAGCAGCTCAGTTTCAGATACGCAGTATTTT.

This chain connects TRBV5-4 to TRBJ2-7; 8 nucleotides agree with TRBD2. The junction had 9 bases not matched to a gene; V was cut back by 7 bases and J by 0 bases. Per the germline V gene, CDR1 is SGHNT and CDR2 is YYREEE (reference sequence). The CDR3 runs to 15 residues. CDR3 sequence (DNA): TGTGCCAGCGCCTCTAGCGGGCCCAGCTCCTACGAGCAGTACTTC. Amino acid sequence: CASASSGPSSYEQYF.

The chain recombines TRBV15 with TRBJ1-3; 7 bases fit TRBD1. The junction had 2 bases not matched to a gene; V was cut back by 1 base and J by 2 bases. CDR3 length equals 15 residues. CDR1 is LNHNV, CDR2 YYDKDF, per germline (reference sequence). Here the CDR3 reads CATSRAQGAGNTIYF. For the CDR3, the DNA is TGTGCCACCAGCAGAGCTCAGGGGGCTGGAAACACCATATATTTT.

As concerns this clone: One end of the junction varies from germline; a read error may be responsible. The chain is built from TRBV7-9 and TRBJ2-1; 7 bases fit TRBD2. Germline V gives CDR1 SEHNR, CDR2 FQNEAQ (reference sequence). The CDR3 runs 16 residues. The CDR3 region is CSSSPPGGISYNEQFF. CDR3 DNA: TGTTCCAGCAGCCCCCCGGGGGGAATCTCCTACAATGAGCAGTTCTTC. The full variable domain, rest sourced from reference TRBV7-9 and TRBJ2-1, is DTGVSQNPRHKITKRGQNVTFRCDPISEHNRLYWYRQTLGQGPEFLTYFQNEAQLEKSRLLSDRFSAERPKGSFSTLEIQRTEQGDSAMYLCSSSPPGGISYNEQFFGPGTRLTVL.

The rearrangement uses TRBV5-4 and TRBJ2-7; perhaps TRBD1 as D (5 bases). With 4 bases removed from V and 0 bases from J, the gap between germline ends came to 14 bases. The CDR3 spans 15 residues. Germline lookup yields CDR1 SGHNT and CDR2 YYREEE (reference sequence). The CDR3 bases are TGTGCCAGCAGCCTCCCAGGGCCGGGCTCCTACGAGCAGTACTTC. This gives the protein CASSLPGPGSYEQYF.

V gene TRBV25-1 combines with J gene TRBJ2-1; 11 nucleotides line up with TRBD1. CDR1 and CDR2 (germline): MGHDK, SYGVNS. With 3 bases clipped from V and 2 bases from J, the junction kept 6 bases outside the gene matches. The CDR3 covers 17 residues. CDR3 residues: CASSDQPGQGAYNEQFF. Written as DNA, the CDR3 is TGTGCCAGCAGTGACCAACCGGGACAGGGGGCCTACAATGAGCAGTTCTTC.

The count of this clone is one. The chain is built from TRBV7-6 and TRBJ2-7; 8 nucleotides line up with TRBD2. Trimming at V came to 4 bases and at J to 5 bases, leaving 7 bases not matched to a gene. From germline, CDR1 is SGHVS and CDR2 FNYEAQ. The CDR3 is 14 residues long. DNA of the CDR3: TGTGCCAGCAGCTCCGGGCTAGCGGGTAACGAGCAGTACTTC. Encoded protein: CASSSGLAGNEQYF.

The V and J genes are TRBV25-1 and TRBJ2-1; 8 nucleotides agree with TRBD2. Losses at the gene ends were 2 bases for V and 6 bases for J; bases not matched to a gene: 6. The CDR3 runs 15 residues. Germline V lookup: CDR1 MGHDK, CDR2 SYGVNS. The chain's CDR3 is CASSEPAGRVNEQFF. The CDR3 DNA follows: TGTGCCAGCAGTGAACCCGCCGGGAGGGTCAATGAGCAGTTCTTC.

The genes are TRBV5-4 and TRBJ2-3; TRBD2 agrees at 8 bases. Looked up from germline, CDR1 is SGHNT and CDR2 is YYREEE (reference sequence). J gave up 0 bases and V 1 base, and 4 bases lay outside the gene matches. The length of the CDR3 is 16 residues. The CDR3 DNA sequence: TGTGCCAGCAGCTTGTTTTTAGCGGGGAGCACAGATACGCAGTATTTT. This encodes CASSLFLAGSTDTQYF.

The rearrangement uses TRBV6-5 and TRBJ2-5; 7 bases are a match to TRBD2. The germline gives CDR1 MNHEY, CDR2 SVGAGI. CDR3 size: 15 residues. Germline trimming cut 1 base from V and 5 bases from J; bases unmatched to any gene: 7. CDR3 sequence reads: CASSYFGAGVETQYF. The CDR3 bases are TGTGCCAGCAGTTACTTCGGCGCGGGGGTGGAGACCCAGTACTTC.

The chain recombines TRBV6-4 with TRBJ2-3, with 9 bases lining up with TRBD2. Germline V gene lookup returns CDR1 MRHNA and CDR2 SNTAGT. CDR3 length: 16 amino acids. The V gene end was trimmed by 0 bases and the J gene end by 4 bases; junction bases not matched to a gene: 5. The CDR3 is CASSDSSGSSSDTQYF. The DNA of the CDR3 is TGTGCCAGCAGTGACTCTAGCGGGAGTAGTTCAGATACGCAGTATTTT.

V usage is TRBV18 and J usage is TRBJ2-3; 7 bases are shared with TRBD1. The CDR3 is made up of 16 amino acids. Per the germline V gene, CDR1 is KGHSH and CDR2 is LQKENI. V shed 3 bases, J shed 4 bases, and the junction held 10 bases outside the gene matches. The CDR3 loop reads CASSPKGAGGADTQYF. The CDR3 DNA is TGTGCCAGCTCACCGAAGGGGGCAGGGGGAGCAGATACGCAGTATTTT. The full variable domain, rest sourced from reference TRBV18 and TRBJ2-3, is NAGVMQNPRHLVRRRGQEARLRCSPMKGHSHVYWYRQLPEEGLKFMVYLQKENIIDESGMPKERFSAEFPKEGPSILRIQQVVRGDSAAYFCASSPKGAGGADTQYFGPGTRLTVL.

The V call is TRBV5-1, the J call TRBJ2-7; 9 bases map to TRBD1. Germline values: CDR1 SGHRS, CDR2 YFSETQ. The CDR3 runs 16 residues. Losses at the gene ends were 3 bases for V and 6 bases for J; bases not matched to a gene: 13. As DNA, the CDR3 is TGCGCCAGCAGCTCCCTCGGGACAGGGCTTCATTCCGAGCAGTACTTC. Translation gives CASSSLGTGLHSEQYF.

This clone was recorded a few times. The junction shows a germline mismatch at one end, possibly a read error. This sequence joins TRBV7-9 and TRBJ2-5; unclear D gene. CDR3 length: 14 residues. Germline CDR1 and CDR2: SEHNR and FQNEAQ (reference sequence). CDR3 coding DNA: TGTTCCAGCAGCTTAGCACGAGGAACACCCACCCAGTACTTC. Protein: CSSSLARGTPTQYF.

The chain couples TRBV29-1 to TRBJ2-5; 10 bases fit TRBD1. Germline CDR1 SQVTM, CDR2 ANQGSEA. V lost 5 bases, J lost 1 base, and 4 bases stayed unmatched. The CDR3 consists of 14 residues. The CDR3 DNA reads as TGCAGCGTTAGGGGGACAGGGGCCCAAGAGACCCAGTACTTC. Its protein is CSVRGTGAQETQYF.

This rearrangement joins TRBV7-2 to TRBJ2-1, with TRBD1 matching 7 bases. CDR1 is SGHTA and CDR2 is FQGNSA in the germline V gene. V gave up 7 bases and J gave up 8 bases; unmatched junction bases: 17. CDR3 length: 16 amino acids. CDR3 nucleotides: TGTGCCAGCAAATTCGGACAGGAAAGTTTCTTATATGAGCAGTTCTTC. The encoded protein is CASKFGQESFLYEQFF.

The genes are TRBV7-2 and TRBJ2-2; TRBD2 is a possible D gene (5 bases). Germline CDR1 reads SGHTA; CDR2 reads FQGNSA. The CDR3 covers 18 residues. The V and J ends lost 3 bases and 1 base respectively, with 18 bases between them. CDR3 sequence reads: CASSLNGVYGVNTGELFF. The DNA for the CDR3 is TGTGCCAGCAGCTTGAATGGTGTGTACGGGGTGAACACCGGGGAGCTGTTTTTT.

V and J are TRBV2 and TRBJ2-6, with 7 bases identical to TRBD2. V was pared by 8 bases and J by 2 bases, with 0 bases of the junction left unmatched. Germline V CDR1 and CDR2: SNHLY, FYNNEI. The CDR3 spans 13 residues. The CDR3 is CASAGAGANVLTF. Written as DNA, the CDR3 is TGTGCCAGCGCGGGGGCTGGGGCCAACGTCCTGACTTTC.

The CDR3 DNA follows: TGTGCCAGCAGCTTAGCGTCAACAAACTACAATGAGCAGTTCTTC. It is translated as CASSLASTNYNEQFF. The chain employs TRBV7-2 and TRBJ2-1; no clear D. The CDR3 is 15 amino acids. V lost 0 bases to trimming and J lost 3 bases, with 9 bases between them. Germline assignment: CDR1 SGHTA and CDR2 FQGNSA.

The chain has TRBV5-1 and TRBJ2-5; 13 bases fit TRBD2. V was pared by 4 bases and J by 5 bases, with 17 bases of the junction left unmatched. This CDR3 contains 19 residues. CDR1 and CDR2 (germline): SGHRS, YFSETQ. The CDR3, as DNA: TGCGCCAGCAGCGACACTAGCGGGGGGGCCGTAGCGTATTGGGAGACCCAGTACTTC. This gives the protein CASSDTSGGAVAYWETQYF. The whole variable domain, filled in from reference TRBV5-1 and TRBJ2-5, reads KAGVTQTPRYLIKTRGQQVTLSCSPISGHRSVSWYQQTPGQGLQFLFEYFSETQRNKGNFPGRFSGRQFSNSRSEMNVSTLELGDSALYLCASSDTSGGAVAYWETQYFGPGTRLLVL.

The V gene is TRBV19, the J gene TRBJ1-4; 9 bases fit TRBD1. Germline CDR1 reads LNHDA; CDR2 reads SQIVND (reference sequence). The CDR3 loop spans 13 amino acids. V trimming: 9 bases; J trimming: 5 bases; junction bases outside the gene matches: 4. CDR3 sequence: CASAGTGNEKLFF. The CDR3, as DNA: TGTGCCAGCGCCGGGACAGGGAATGAAAAACTGTTTTTT.

As to this clone: A junction end diverges from the germline sequence, so it may reflect a read error. The chain employs TRBV7-9 and TRBJ2-7, with 11 positions matching TRBD2. The germline V gene has CDR1 SEHNR and CDR2 FQNEAQ (reference sequence). This CDR3 spans 15 amino acids. CDR3 amino acids: CSSSLRTSGSYEQYF. For the CDR3, the DNA is TGTTCCAGCAGCTTAAGGACTAGCGGGTCCTACGAGCAGTACTTC.

This chain links TRBV6-6 with TRBJ2-3; D is possibly TRBD1 (6 bases). This CDR3 is 16 amino acids long. CDR1 MNHNY and CDR2 SVGAGI come from the germline V gene (reference sequence). Deletions cut 4 bases from V and 2 bases from J, with 16 bases between. The CDR3 DNA sequence: TGTGCCAGCAGTTCCGGACAGCACTTTGCCACAGATACGCAGTATTTT. This gives the protein CASSSGQHFATDTQYF.

V and J are TRBV5-1 and TRBJ2-3, with D tentatively TRBD2 (7 bases). Trimming took off 0 bases at V and 7 bases at J, with 15 bases between the two ends. Germline V gives CDR1 SGHRS, CDR2 YFSETQ. The CDR3 is made up of 15 amino acids. The CDR3 reads CASSLVAGALHTQYF. The CDR3 nucleotides read TGCGCCAGCAGCTTGGTCGCGGGGGCCCTCCATACGCAGTATTTT.

The chain is built from TRBV13 and TRBJ2-7, with D possibly matching TRBD2 (6 bases). The CDR3 runs to 14 residues. V was cut by 2 bases and J by 6 bases, with 14 bases left in between. Germline-derived CDR1 and CDR2 are PRHDT and FYEKMQ (reference sequence). In DNA form, the CDR3 reads TGTGCCAGCAGCTTACGGGGGTCCAGCCGCGAGCAGTACTTC. Amino acid sequence: CASSLRGSSREQYF. Based on the CDR3 plus reference TRBV13 and TRBJ2-7, the full variable domain is AAGVIQSPRHLIKEKRETATLKCYPIPRHDTVYWYQQGPGQDPQFLISFYEKMQSDKGSIPDRFSAQQFSDYHSELNMSSLELGDSALYFCASSLRGSSREQYFGPGTRLTVT.